These T cell receptor beta chains were read from a single sample in a study of T cells in Graves' hyperthyroidism and ophthalmopathy. Via MiXCR, TCRdb re-called the multiplex PCR reads, giving one row per CDR3 protein. Of some 550,000 distinct CDR3 sequences in the sample, about 16% are singletons; the top ten hold roughly 3.5%. Specimen: blood. These receptor sequences come from a woman in her thirties or forties with Graves' ophthalmopathy. The CDR3 runs from the conserved cysteine through the conserved F or W. Each record gives: D gene, V gene, J gene, clone size, CDR3 protein, CDR3 DNA. D genes are given only for firm matches. Rows give clone size only sometimes, using once, few, many, or a class for an expanded clone.

>TRBD1|TRBV20-1|TRBJ2-1|.
CSAGDRRVYNEQFF
TGCAGTGCGGGGGACAGGAGGGTTTACAATGAGCAGTTCTTC
>.|TRBV11-3|TRBJ2-5|many
CASSLELRGETQYF
TGTGCCAGCAGCTTAGAGCTGAGGGGGGAGACCCAGTACTTC
>.|TRBV7-6|TRBJ2-7|.
CASSPGGQGPSYEQYF
TGTGCCAGCAGCCCCGGGGGCCAGGGGCCGTCCTACGAGCAGTACTTC
>TRBD1|TRBV7-3|TRBJ2-1|.
CASSFRQGDEQFF
TGTGCCAGCAGCTTCAGACAGGGTGATGAGCAGTTCTTC
>TRBD2|TRBV5-6|TRBJ2-4|.
CASSTGLAGGTQRAKNIQYF
TGTGCCAGCAGCACGGGACTAGCGGGAGGTACCCAGCGGGCCAAAAACATTCAGTACTTC
>.|TRBV5-1|TRBJ2-7|.
CASSLVQDPREQYF
TGCGCCAGCAGCTTGGTACAGGACCCTAGGGAGCAGTACTTC
>.|TRBV5-1|TRBJ1-1|many
CASSFLSDTEAFF
TGCGCCAGCAGCTTCCTAAGTGACACTGAAGCTTTCTTT
>.|TRBV4-1|TRBJ2-7|.
CASSQGSAYEQYF
TGCGCCAGCAGCCAAGGCTCGGCCTACGAGCAGTACTTC
>TRBD2|TRBV6-1|TRBJ2-1|many
CASSDGGGRYNEQFF
TGTGCCAGCAGTGACGGGGGGGGACGCTACAATGAGCAGTTCTTC
>.|TRBV7-2|TRBJ2-3|many
CAPREKADTQYF
TGTGCCCCAAGGGAAAAGGCAGATACGCAGTATTTT
>TRBD1|TRBV7-8|TRBJ2-3|many
CASSSWTGDTQYF
TGTGCCAGCAGCTCCTGGACAGGAGATACGCAGTATTTT
>.|TRBV11-2|TRBJ1-1|few
CASSALKGQPMNTEAFF
TGTGCCAGCAGCGCCTTAAAGGGGCAGCCAATGAACACTGAAGCTTTCTTT
>TRBD2|TRBV6-1|TRBJ2-1|few
CASSMIAGGPGYEQFF
TGTGCCAGCAGTATGATAGCGGGGGGGCCGGGGTATGAGCAGTTCTTC
>TRBD2|TRBV6-1|TRBJ2-3|many
CASSPAPGLGDTQYF
TGTGCCAGCAGCCCCGCTCCGGGACTAGGGGATACGCAGTATTTT
>.|TRBV7-2|TRBJ1-6|few
CASSQGLVNSPLHF
TGTGCCAGCAGCCAGGGGTTGGTCAATTCACCCCTCCACTTT
>TRBD1|TRBV5-1|TRBJ2-7|many
CASSLRTGQGASYEQYF
TGCGCCAGCAGCTTGAGAACGGGACAGGGGGCTTCCTACGAGCAGTACTTC
>TRBD2|TRBV3-1|TRBJ2-5|.
CASSQGSTSGRTLWYF
TGTGCCAGCAGCCAAGGTTCGACTAGCGGGAGAACATTGTGGTACTTC
>.|TRBV11-2|TRBJ2-3|many
CASSSATWGADTQYF
TGTGCCAGCAGCTCGGCGACTTGGGGAGCGGATACGCAGTATTTT
>TRBD2|TRBV9|TRBJ2-1|.
CASSGAGLAGDEQFF
TGTGCCAGCAGCGGAGCGGGACTAGCGGGAGATGAGCAGTTCTTC
>.|TRBV19|TRBJ1-5|once
CASSIWGRGSNQPQHF
TGTGCCAGTAGTATATGGGGGCGAGGATCCAATCAGCCCCAGCATTTT
>.|TRBV12-3/TRBV12-4|TRBJ2-1|.
CASSPPLYNEQFF
TGTGCCAGCAGTCCGCCCTTATACAATGAGCAGTTCTTC
>TRBD1|TRBV24-1|TRBJ2-1|.
CATNRQGDYNEQFF
TGTGCCACCAACCGACAGGGGGATTACAATGAGCAGTTCTTC
>.|TRBV29-1|TRBJ1-1|.
CSASDGMNTEAFF
TGCAGCGCCTCGGACGGAATGAACACTGAAGCTTTCTTT
>TRBD1|TRBV14|TRBJ2-1|.
CASSQTGAHYNEQFF
TGTGCCAGCAGCCAAACAGGGGCCCACTACAATGAGCAGTTCTTC
>TRBD2|TRBV7-6|TRBJ2-1|.
CASTPVAGDPGEQFF
TGTGCCAGCACTCCGGTAGCGGGGGATCCGGGTGAGCAGTTCTTC
>TRBD2|TRBV20-1|TRBJ2-2|few
CSAETSGANTGELFF
TGCAGTGCTGAAACTAGCGGAGCGAACACCGGGGAGCTGTTTTTT
>.|TRBV28|TRBJ2-3|many
CASSFLGSTDTQYF
TGTGCCAGCAGTTTCCTAGGCAGCACAGATACGCAGTATTTT
>.|TRBV5-1|TRBJ2-3|many
CASSPEPGNTDTQYF
TGCGCCAGCAGCCCCGAACCGGGAAACACAGATACGCAGTATTTT
>.|TRBV5-1|TRBJ1-3|.
CASSLWGKAGNTIYF
TGCGCCAGCAGCTTGTGGGGGAAAGCTGGAAACACCATATATTTT
>.|TRBV18|TRBJ2-7|many
CASSPASGSYEQYF
TGTGCCAGCTCACCAGCTAGTGGCTCCTACGAGCAGTACTTC
>TRBD2|TRBV12-3/TRBV12-4|TRBJ2-1|many
CASSIATSGGNEQFF
TGTGCCAGCAGCATAGCGACTAGCGGAGGCAATGAGCAGTTCTTC
>TRBD2|TRBV10-3|TRBJ2-5|many
CAISSGIAETQYF
TGTGCCATCAGCAGCGGGATAGCAGAGACCCAGTACTTC
>TRBD2|TRBV7-9|TRBJ2-3|.
CASRPMGAGGPMSTDTQYF
TGTGCCAGCCGCCCTATGGGCGCGGGAGGGCCCATGAGCACAGATACGCAGTATTTT
>.|TRBV5-1|TRBJ1-4|few
CASSPAGRTNEKLFF
TGCGCCAGCAGCCCGGCGGGGAGAACTAATGAAAAACTGTTTTTT
>TRBD2|TRBV6-2/TRBV6-3|TRBJ2-5|.
CATSPVGGTQETQYF
TGTGCCACCTCCCCAGTGGGAGGGACTCAAGAGACCCAGTACTTC
>.|TRBV12-3/TRBV12-4|TRBJ2-5|few
CASSFRRETQYF
TGTGCCAGCAGCTTCCGTCGGGAGACCCAGTACTTC
>.|TRBV6-1|TRBJ2-3|many
CASSEEGTTSFTDTQYF
TGTGCCAGCAGTGAAGAAGGGACAACAAGTTTCACAGATACGCAGTATTTT
>.|TRBV12-3/TRBV12-4|TRBJ2-5|few
CAFSRQGIQETQYF
TGTGCCTTTTCGAGGCAGGGGATTCAAGAGACCCAGTACTTC
>.|TRBV5-1|TRBJ1-5|many
CASSTGTPGDQPQHF
TGCGCCAGCAGCACTGGGACACCCGGCGATCAGCCCCAGCATTTT
>TRBD1|TRBV18|TRBJ2-1|many
CASSPPGQGPNNEQFF
TGTGCCAGCTCACCCCCGGGACAGGGGCCCAACAATGAGCAGTTCTTC
>.|TRBV4-2|TRBJ2-1|.
CASSQEGKGSYNEQFF
TGTGCCAGCAGCCAAGAAGGGAAGGGTTCATACAATGAGCAGTTCTTC